One and the same sample provided the 8 T cell receptor beta chains below, sequenced in a study of CD8+ T cells in alopecia areata. Following RNA extraction, reverse transcription yielded cDNA that acted as the sequencing template. Sequencing used immunoSEQ multiplex PCR; TCRdb keeps in-frame clones, though not all of them. The data show 70,000 to 95,000 clones, roughly 47% seen once. The sample taken for sequencing was NKG2D-high CD8+ T cells sorted from blood. These TCRs come from a human donor with alopecia areata.

Only one count was recorded for this clone. V usage is TRBV2 and J usage is TRBJ1-2; perhaps TRBD1 as D (6 bases). The CDR3 consists of 12 residues. Trimming removed 9 bases from V and 2 bases from J, with 10 bases in between. CDR1 is SNHLY and CDR2 is FYNNEI in the germline V gene. CDR3 in amino acids: CASGTPNYGYTF. CDR3 bases: TGTGCCAGTGGGACACCGAACTATGGCTACACCTTC.

The V and J genes are TRBV7-2 and TRBJ2-7; D perhaps matches TRBD1 (5 bases). The length of the CDR3 is 11 residues. In germline, CDR1 is SGHTA, CDR2 FQGNSA. Trimming removed 7 bases from V and 3 bases from J, with 7 bases in between. For the CDR3, the DNA is TGTGCCAGCACAGGGATCTACGAGCAGTACTTC. Residues: CASTGIYEQYF. The variable domain in full, completed from reference TRBV7-2 and TRBJ2-7, reads GAGVSQSPSNKVTEKGKDVELRCDPISGHTALYWYRQSLGQGLEFLIYFQGNSAPDKSGLPSDRFSAERTGGSVSTLTIQRTQQEDSAVYLCASTGIYEQYFGPGTRLTVT.

This chain joins TRBV29-1 and TRBJ2-7; possibly TRBD2 for D (7 bases). V was trimmed by 3 bases and J by 3 bases, leaving 15 bases between them. The CDR3 totals 14 residues. In germline, CDR1 is SQVTM, CDR2 ANQGSEA. Here the CDR3 reads CSVDIGGGFYEQYF. The CDR3 region has the DNA TGCAGCGTTGATATAGGGGGGGGTTTCTACGAGCAGTACTTC.

V gene TRBV5-4 combines with J gene TRBJ1-1; D gene ambiguous. Germline V CDR1 and CDR2: SGHNT, YYREEE (reference sequence). Trimming left V 4 bases short and J 5 bases short, with 18 bases between. The CDR3 runs to 15 residues. CDR3 nucleotide sequence: TGTGCCAGCAGCGGGGTAATGGGGATGGGGACTGAAGCTTTCTTT. It codes for CASSGVMGMGTEAFF.

This clone was picked up one time. This chain uses TRBV7-9 with TRBJ1-1; no firm D call. The CDR3 has 15 residues. V lost 6 bases and J 1 base, leaving 15 bases between the germline ends. Germline V gene data show CDR1 as SEHNR and CDR2 as FQNEAQ (reference sequence). The CDR3 DNA sequence: TGTGCCAGCAGTCGAGAGTGGACCCCGAACACTGAAGCTTTCTTT. Protein sequence: CASSREWTPNTEAFF.

This chain joins TRBV30 and TRBJ2-2; 8 positions match TRBD1. CDR1 GTSNPN and CDR2 SVGIG come from the germline V gene (reference sequence). The CDR3 runs 13 residues. Unmatched junction bases numbered 7, after V lost 8 bases and J lost 5 bases. CDR3 region: CAERQGKTGELFF. For the CDR3, the DNA is TGTGCCGAAAGACAGGGGAAGACCGGGGAGCTGTTTTTT.

In its sample, this clone was seen a few times. The V and J genes are TRBV27 and TRBJ2-6, with unresolved D. Germline-derived CDR1 and CDR2 are MNHEY and SMNVEV (reference sequence). The CDR3 consists of 16 residues. Trimming took 5 bases from V and 0 from J, leaving 11 bases between them. CDR3 in DNA: TGTGCCAGCAGTGGAGACGGCAGCTCTGGGGCCAACGTCCTGACTTTC. Translated: CASSGDGSSGANVLTF.

The chain recombines TRBV28 with TRBJ2-3; D remains unclear. V shed 2 bases and J shed 6 bases, with 6 bases lying between them. This CDR3 spans 12 amino acids. CDR1 MDHEN and CDR2 SYDVKM come from the germline V gene. CDR3 sequence: CASSLVADTQYF. CDR3 nucleotide sequence: TGTGCCAGCAGTTTAGTGGCGGATACGCAGTATTTT.